This T cell receptor beta chain comes out of a study of T cell responses to AZD1222 COVID-19 vaccine. About this clone: The antigen remains undetermined.

TCRdb's table, derived via immunoSEQ multiplex PCR, lists solely in-frame clones and lacks some. The table shows approximately 96,000 clones, with around 84% occurring only once. Study-wide results and caveats: The study reported that nearly half of spike-specific TCRs target unmutated variant regions. At study baseline, merely six AZD1222 recipients were seropositive.

Losses at the gene ends were 4 bases for V and 4 bases for J; bases not matched to a gene: 6. Germline loops: CDR1 SGHTA, CDR2 FQGTGA. CDR3 length: 14 amino acids. The material was peripheral blood, obtained 28 days after the second AZD1222 dose. V is TRBV7-3 and J is TRBJ1-2, with 7 nucleotides matching TRBD1. The TCR comes from an adult who received the AZD1222 COVID-19 vaccine. The CDR3 here is CASSSHRGPYGYTF. The CDR3 coding sequence is TGTGCCAGCAGCTCGCACAGGGGACCCTATGGCTACACCTTC.